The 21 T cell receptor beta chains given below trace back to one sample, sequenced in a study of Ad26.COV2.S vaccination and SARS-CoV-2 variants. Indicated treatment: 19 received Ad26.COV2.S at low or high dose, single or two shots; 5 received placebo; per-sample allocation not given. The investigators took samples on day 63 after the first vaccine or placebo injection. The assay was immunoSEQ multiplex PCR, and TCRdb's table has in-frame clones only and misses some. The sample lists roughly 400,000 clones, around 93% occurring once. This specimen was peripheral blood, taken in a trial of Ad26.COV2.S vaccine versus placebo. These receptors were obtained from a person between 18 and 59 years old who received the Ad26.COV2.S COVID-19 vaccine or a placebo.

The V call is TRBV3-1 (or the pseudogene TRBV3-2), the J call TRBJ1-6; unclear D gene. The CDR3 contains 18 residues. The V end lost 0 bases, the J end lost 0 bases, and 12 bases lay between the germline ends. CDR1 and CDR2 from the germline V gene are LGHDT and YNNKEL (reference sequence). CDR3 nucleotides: TGTGCCAGCAGCCAAGACTTCGGCAGAAGCTCCTATAATTCACCCCTCCACTTT. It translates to CASSQDFGRSSYNSPLHF.

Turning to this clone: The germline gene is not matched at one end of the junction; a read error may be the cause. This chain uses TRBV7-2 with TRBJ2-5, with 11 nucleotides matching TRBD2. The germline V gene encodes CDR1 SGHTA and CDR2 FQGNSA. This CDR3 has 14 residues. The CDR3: CASSLSGTSGPGDF. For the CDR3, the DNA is TGTGCCAGCAGCTTAAGTGGGACTAGCGGTCCAGGGGACTTC.

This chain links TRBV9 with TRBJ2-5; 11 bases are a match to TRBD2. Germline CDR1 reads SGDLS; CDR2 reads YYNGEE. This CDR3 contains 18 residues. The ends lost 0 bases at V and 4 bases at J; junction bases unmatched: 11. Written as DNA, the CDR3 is TGTGCCAGCAGCGTAGCTCTGGGTAGCGGGGGGGCGCGAGAGACCCAGTACTTC. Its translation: CASSVALGSGGARETQYF.

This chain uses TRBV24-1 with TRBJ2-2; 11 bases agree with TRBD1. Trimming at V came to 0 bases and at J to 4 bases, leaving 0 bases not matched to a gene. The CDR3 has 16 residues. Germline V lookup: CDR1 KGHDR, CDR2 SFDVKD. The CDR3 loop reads CATSDLGTGGTGELFF. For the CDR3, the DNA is TGTGCCACCAGTGATTTGGGGACAGGGGGCACCGGGGAGCTGTTTTTT.

The CDR3 is CASSLQGALGSPLHF. The CDR3 region has the DNA TGTGCCAGCAGTTTACAGGGGGCTCTCGGTTCACCCCTCCACTTT. The chain carries TRBV6-5 and TRBJ1-6; 9 bases are shared with TRBD1. V was clipped by 4 bases and J by 9 bases; unmatched bases: 7. CDR1 MNHEY and CDR2 SVGAGI come from the germline V gene. The CDR3 is made up of 15 amino acids.

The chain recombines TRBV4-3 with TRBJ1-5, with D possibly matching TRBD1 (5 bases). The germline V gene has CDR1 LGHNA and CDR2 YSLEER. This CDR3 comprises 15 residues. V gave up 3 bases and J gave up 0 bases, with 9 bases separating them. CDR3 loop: CASSQETDSNQPQHF. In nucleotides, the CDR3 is TGCGCCAGCAGCCAGGAGACAGATAGCAATCAGCCCCAGCATTTT.

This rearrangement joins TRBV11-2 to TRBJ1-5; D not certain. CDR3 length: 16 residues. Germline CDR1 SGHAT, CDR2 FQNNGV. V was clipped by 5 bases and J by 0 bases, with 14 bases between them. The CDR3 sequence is CASSEQGGYSNQPQHF. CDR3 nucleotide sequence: TGTGCCAGCAGCGAGCAAGGAGGGTATAGCAATCAGCCCCAGCATTTT.

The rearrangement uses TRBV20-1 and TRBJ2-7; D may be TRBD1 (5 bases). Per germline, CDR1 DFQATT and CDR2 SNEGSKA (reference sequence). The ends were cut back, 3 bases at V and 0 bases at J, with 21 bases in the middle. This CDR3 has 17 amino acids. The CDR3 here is CSASGRQQGSTSYEQYF. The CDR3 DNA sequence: TGCAGTGCTAGTGGGCGGCAGCAGGGATCCACCTCCTACGAGCAGTACTTC.

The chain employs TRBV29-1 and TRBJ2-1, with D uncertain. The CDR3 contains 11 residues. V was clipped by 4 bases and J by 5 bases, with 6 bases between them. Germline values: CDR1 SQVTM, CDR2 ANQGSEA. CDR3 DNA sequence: TGCAGCGTTGGGGGAAACAATGAGCAGTTCTTC. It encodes CSVGGNNEQFF.

The CDR3 DNA sequence: TGTGCCAGCAGCCCCCCGGGACAGGGGGCGGAAAAACTGTTTTTT. This translates into CASSPPGQGAEKLFF. The chain uses TRBV14 and TRBJ1-4, with 12 bases aligning to TRBD1. Germline V gene lookup returns CDR1 SGHDN and CDR2 FVKESK. Germline trimming cut 4 bases from V and 8 bases from J; bases unmatched to any gene: 5. The CDR3 runs to 15 residues.

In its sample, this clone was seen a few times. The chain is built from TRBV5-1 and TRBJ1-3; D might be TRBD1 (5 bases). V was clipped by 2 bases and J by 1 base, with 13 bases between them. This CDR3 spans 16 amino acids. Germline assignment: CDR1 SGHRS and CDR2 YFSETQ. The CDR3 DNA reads TGCGCCAGCAGCTTTTCAGGGCAACAATCTGGAAACACCATATATTTT. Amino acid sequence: CASSFSGQQSGNTIYF. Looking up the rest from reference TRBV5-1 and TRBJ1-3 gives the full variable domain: KAGVTQTPRYLIKTRGQQVTLSCSPISGHRSVSWYQQTPGQGLQFLFEYFSETQRNKGNFPGRFSGRQFSNSRSEMNVSTLELGDSALYLCASSFSGQQSGNTIYFGEGSWLTVV.

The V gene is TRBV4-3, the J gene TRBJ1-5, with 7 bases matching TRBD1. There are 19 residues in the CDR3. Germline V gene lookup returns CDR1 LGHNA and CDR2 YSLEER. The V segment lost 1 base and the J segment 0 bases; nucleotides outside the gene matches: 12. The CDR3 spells CASSQGGVKGASSNQPQHF. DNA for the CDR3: TGCGCCAGCAGCCAAGGAGGGGTAAAGGGGGCGAGTAGCAATCAGCCCCAGCATTTT.

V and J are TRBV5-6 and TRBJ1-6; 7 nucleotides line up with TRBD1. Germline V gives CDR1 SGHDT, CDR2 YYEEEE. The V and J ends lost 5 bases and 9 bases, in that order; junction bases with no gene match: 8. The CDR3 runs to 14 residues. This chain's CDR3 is CASRGASGGSPLHF. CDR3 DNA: TGTGCCAGCAGGGGGGCGTCAGGGGGTTCACCCCTCCACTTT.

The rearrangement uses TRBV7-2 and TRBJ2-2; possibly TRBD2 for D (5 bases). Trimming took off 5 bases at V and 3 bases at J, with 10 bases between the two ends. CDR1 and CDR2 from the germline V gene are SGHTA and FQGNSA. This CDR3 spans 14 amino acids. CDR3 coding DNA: TGTGCCAGCAGCAAAGGACTTTACACCGGGGAGCTGTTTTTT. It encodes CASSKGLYTGELFF.

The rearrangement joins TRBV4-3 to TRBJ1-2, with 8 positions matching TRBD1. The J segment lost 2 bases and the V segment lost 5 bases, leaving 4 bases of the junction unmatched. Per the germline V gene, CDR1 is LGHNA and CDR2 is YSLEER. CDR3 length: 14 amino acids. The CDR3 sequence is CASSTGTGNYGYTF. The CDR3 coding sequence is TGCGCCAGCAGCACCGGGACAGGAAACTATGGCTACACCTTC.

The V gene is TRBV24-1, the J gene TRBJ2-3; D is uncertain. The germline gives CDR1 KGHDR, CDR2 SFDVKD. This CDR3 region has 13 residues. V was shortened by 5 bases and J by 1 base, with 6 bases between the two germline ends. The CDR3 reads CATSAQGTDTQYF. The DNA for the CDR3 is TGTGCCACCAGTGCCCAGGGCACAGATACGCAGTATTTT.

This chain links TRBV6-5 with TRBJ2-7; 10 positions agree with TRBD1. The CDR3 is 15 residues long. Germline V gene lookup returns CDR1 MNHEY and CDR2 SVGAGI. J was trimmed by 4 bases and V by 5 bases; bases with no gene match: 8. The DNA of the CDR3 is TGTGCCAGCAGTCTGGGACAGGGGTGGCGTTACGAGCAGTACTTC. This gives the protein CASSLGQGWRYEQYF.

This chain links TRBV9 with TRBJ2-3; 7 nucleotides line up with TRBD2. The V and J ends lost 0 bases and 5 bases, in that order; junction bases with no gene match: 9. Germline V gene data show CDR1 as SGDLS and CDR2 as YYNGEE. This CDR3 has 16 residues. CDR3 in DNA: TGTGCCAGCAGCGTAGACCCCAGCGGGGCGAAAGATACGCAGTATTTT. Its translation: CASSVDPSGAKDTQYF.

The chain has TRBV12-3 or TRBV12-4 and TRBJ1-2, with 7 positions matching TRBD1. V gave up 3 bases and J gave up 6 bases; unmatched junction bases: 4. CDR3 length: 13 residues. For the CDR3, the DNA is TGTGCCAGCAGTTTTCGCAGGGGGGATGGCTACACCTTC. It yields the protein CASSFRRGDGYTF.

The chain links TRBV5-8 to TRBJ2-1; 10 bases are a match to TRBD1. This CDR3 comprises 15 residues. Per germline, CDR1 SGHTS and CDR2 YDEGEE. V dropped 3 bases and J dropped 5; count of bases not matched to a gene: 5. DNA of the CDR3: TGTGCCAGCAGCTCGTGGGACAGGGGCGACAATGAGCAGTTCTTC. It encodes CASSSWDRGDNEQFF.

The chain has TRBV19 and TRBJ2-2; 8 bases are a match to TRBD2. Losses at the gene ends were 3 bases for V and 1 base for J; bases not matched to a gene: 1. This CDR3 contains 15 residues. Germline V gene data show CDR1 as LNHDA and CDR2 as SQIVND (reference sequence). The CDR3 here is CASSILAGNTGELFF. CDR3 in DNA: TGTGCCAGTAGTATTCTAGCGGGGAACACCGGGGAGCTGTTTTTT.